These 11 T cell receptor beta chains came from one sample sequenced in a study of blood T cell repertoires in COVID-19. Method: immunoSEQ multiplex PCR; TCRdb's copy keeps in-frame clones and lacks some. The sample carries some 41,000 clones, around 90% recorded once. Sequencing was done on a sample of peripheral blood. These receptors originate from a woman of 80 years or more with active COVID-19.

The J gene is TRBJ1-1, the V gene TRBV30; the D is unclear. Trimming removed 2 bases at V and 1 base at J, with 8 bases between. Germline V gives CDR1 GTSNPN, CDR2 SVGIG (reference sequence). CDR3 length: 13 amino acids. CDR3 sequence (DNA): TGTGCCTGGAGTTCCCTACCGAACACTGAAGCTTTCTTT. Its protein is CAWSSLPNTEAFF.

The rearrangement uses TRBV9 and TRBJ2-5; TRBD1 aligns across 7 bases. This CDR3 is 14 amino acids long. Germline lookup yields CDR1 SGDLS and CDR2 YYNGEE. J lost 5 bases, V lost 4 bases, and 8 bases had no gene match. DNA for the CDR3: TGTGCCAGCAGCACGACAGGGAGTGAGGAGACCCAGTACTTC. Translation: CASSTTGSEETQYF.

The rearrangement links TRBV14 to TRBJ1-3, with TRBD1 matching over 9 bases. The CDR3 spans 17 residues. The V gene's germline CDR1 is SGHDN and CDR2 FVKESK. Losses at the gene ends were 4 bases for V and 3 bases for J; bases not matched to a gene: 10. DNA for the CDR3: TGTGCCAGCAGCCGGGCCGGGACAGGGTATTTTGGAAACACCATATATTTT. Its translation: CASSRAGTGYFGNTIYF.

V and J are TRBV11-2 and TRBJ2-1; 7 bases fit TRBD1. V shed 1 base and J 0 bases; nucleotides not matched to a gene: 0. The CDR3 is made up of 15 amino acids. Germline V CDR1 and CDR2: SGHAT, FQNNGV. CDR3 nucleotide sequence: TGTGCCAGCAGCTTAGGACAGGGCTCCTACAATGAGCAGTTCTTC. It specifies CASSLGQGSYNEQFF. Complete variable domain (other parts from reference TRBV11-2 and TRBJ2-1): EAGVAQSPRYKIIEKRQSVAFWCNPISGHATLYWYQQILGQGPKLLIQFQNNGVVDDSQLPKDRFSAERLKGVDSTLKIQPAKLEDSAVYLCASSLGQGSYNEQFFGPGTRLTVL.

This clone was counted once. V and J are TRBV11-2 and TRBJ1-1, with D possibly matching TRBD1 (6 bases). From germline, CDR1 is SGHAT and CDR2 FQNNGV. CDR3 length: 15 amino acids. V lost 5 bases and J lost 7, with 20 bases in between. The CDR3 DNA sequence: TGTGCCAGCAGCCTCAACAGGGTACGTTTTGGTGAAGCTTTCTTT. Translating gives CASSLNRVRFGEAFF.

The chain is built from TRBV5-1 and TRBJ2-3, with 7 bases fitting TRBD2. Trimming cost V 5 bases and J 3 bases; bases outside gene matches: 0. CDR3 length: 12 residues. Germline CDR1 is SGHRS and CDR2 is YFSETQ. CDR3 sequence: CASRGGTDTQYF. The CDR3 region has the DNA TGCGCCAGCAGGGGAGGGACAGATACGCAGTATTTT. Looking up the rest from reference TRBV5-1 and TRBJ2-3 gives the full variable domain: KAGVTQTPRYLIKTRGQQVTLSCSPISGHRSVSWYQQTPGQGLQFLFEYFSETQRNKGNFPGRFSGRQFSNSRSEMNVSTLELGDSALYLCASRGGTDTQYFGPGTRLTVL.

This clone was detected once. The chain uses TRBV6-5 and TRBJ2-5; D may be TRBD1 (6 bases). This CDR3 comprises 15 residues. Trimming pared 6 bases from V and 1 base from J, leaving 15 bases between. CDR1 MNHEY and CDR2 SVGAGI come from the germline V gene. CDR3 sequence (DNA): TGTGCCAGCAGCCATTCGGACAGCTTCCAAGAGACCCAGTACTTC. Translating gives CASSHSDSFQETQYF.

A few counts support this clone. Sequence at one end of the junction differs from germline and may be a read error. The chain couples TRBV11-3 to TRBJ1-1; 9 bases line up with TRBD1. Germline V lookup: CDR1 SGHNT, CDR2 YENEEA. The length of the CDR3 is 15 residues. The CDR3 loop reads CASSLDGQGNAEAFF. CDR3 sequence (DNA): TGTGCCAGCAGCTTAGACGGACAGGGGAACGCTGAAGCTTTCTTT. Using reference TRBV11-3 and TRBJ1-1 for the parts outside the CDR3, the full variable domain is EAGVVQSPRYKIIEKKQPVAFWCNPISGHNTLYWYLQNLGQGPELLIRYENEEAVDDSQLPKDRFSAERLKGVDSTLKIQPAELGDSAVYLCASSLDGQGNAEAFFGQGTRLTVV.

The CDR3 protein is CASSRQGRAGNEQFF. DNA for the CDR3: TGTGCCAGCAGCCGACAGGGACGGGCTGGGAATGAGCAGTTCTTC. J is TRBJ2-1 and V is TRBV6-5; 7 bases match TRBD1. CDR3 length: 15 residues. J lost 7 bases, V lost 6 bases, and 12 bases had no gene match. Germline CDR1 reads MNHEY; CDR2 reads SVGAGI.

This clone was observed a single time. The chain is built from TRBV29-1 and TRBJ1-2, with D possibly matching TRBD1 (5 bases). The CDR3 is made up of 13 amino acids. V shed 1 base and J shed 4 bases, with 10 bases lying between them. Germline CDR1 reads SQVTM; CDR2 reads ANQGSEA. The DNA for the CDR3 is TGCAGCGTTGAAGGGCAGGGCCCCTATGGCTACACCTTC. Amino acids: CSVEGQGPYGYTF.

The chain links TRBV28 to TRBJ1-5; 7 positions agree with TRBD1. Germline V gene sequence: CDR1 MDHEN, CDR2 SYDVKM. This CDR3 has 16 amino acids. V lost 5 bases, J lost 0 bases, and 7 bases stayed unmatched. The chain's CDR3 is CASSVNRGYSNQPQHF. The CDR3 DNA reads as TGTGCCAGCAGTGTAAACAGGGGCTATAGCAATCAGCCCCAGCATTTT.